These T cell receptor beta chains were read from a single sample in a study of cytomegalovirus exposure and HLA in healthy donors. Assay used: immunoSEQ multiplex PCR; TCRdb lists only in-frame clones, some missing. The table counts tens of thousands of clones; approximately 1.5% lies in the top ten. Sequenced sample: PBMCs. These receptors all stem from a woman aged 60 to 75 in good health and CMV-seronegative. Both conserved end residues are part of each CDR3. Each record gives: CDR3 DNA, CDR3 protein, CDR3 length, J gene, D gene, V gene. A D gene is named only where the DNA matches it firmly.

CDR3 DNA: TGCAGCGTTCACCTAACAGGCTCGGATACGCAGTATTTT
CDR3 protein: CSVHLTGSDTQYF
CDR3 length: 13
J gene: TRBJ2-3
D gene: .
V gene: TRBV29-1

CDR3 DNA: TGTGCCATCCGTGACTACGGGATGGGGACAGGGAACACTGAAGCTTTCTTT
CDR3 protein: CAIRDYGMGTGNTEAFF
CDR3 length: 17
J gene: TRBJ1-1
D gene: TRBD1
V gene: TRBV10-3

CDR3 DNA: TGTGCCAGCAGCTTATTCGCTAGCGGGGGGACTAGCACAGATACGCAGTATTTT
CDR3 protein: CASSLFASGGTSTDTQYF
CDR3 length: 18
J gene: TRBJ2-3
D gene: TRBD2
V gene: TRBV7-3

CDR3 DNA: TGTGCCAGCTCACCAGGGCAGCCCGGGGAGCTGTTTTTT
CDR3 protein: CASSPGQPGELFF
CDR3 length: 13
J gene: TRBJ2-2
D gene: .
V gene: TRBV18

CDR3 DNA: TGTGCCAGCAGCTTAATCCTAAACACCGGGGAGCTGTTTTTT
CDR3 protein: CASSLILNTGELFF
CDR3 length: 14
J gene: TRBJ2-2
D gene: .
V gene: TRBV7-3

CDR3 DNA: TGTGCCACCCGGGGGACTAGCACAGATACGCAGTATTTT
CDR3 protein: CATRGTSTDTQYF
CDR3 length: 13
J gene: TRBJ2-3
D gene: .
V gene: TRBV28

CDR3 DNA: TGTGCCTGGAGCGGAACAGGGGCGGGTGGCTACACCTTC
CDR3 protein: CAWSGTGAGGYTF
CDR3 length: 13
J gene: TRBJ1-2
D gene: TRBD1
V gene: TRBV30

CDR3 DNA: TGTGCCAGCAGCCGAGGACTAGCGGGAGAAGAGACCCAGTACTTC
CDR3 protein: CASSRGLAGEETQYF
CDR3 length: 15
J gene: TRBJ2-5
D gene: TRBD2
V gene: TRBV4-2

CDR3 DNA: TGTGCCAGCAGTGAAGCGGGACAGAGAAACACTGAAGCTTTCTTT
CDR3 protein: CASSEAGQRNTEAFF
CDR3 length: 15
J gene: TRBJ1-1
D gene: TRBD1
V gene: TRBV2

CDR3 DNA: TGTGCCAGCAGCAGGTTAGGACAGCGGTACACAGATACGCAGTATTTT
CDR3 protein: CASSRLGQRYTDTQYF
CDR3 length: 16
J gene: TRBJ2-3
D gene: .
V gene: TRBV7-9

CDR3 DNA: TGTGCCAGCAGCCCCGGGGGCACTGAAGCTTTCTTT
CDR3 protein: CASSPGGTEAFF
CDR3 length: 12
J gene: TRBJ1-1
D gene: .
V gene: TRBV27

CDR3 DNA: TGTGCCAGCACCCCGATTCAGGGGTCTGTCTACGAGCAGTACTTC
CDR3 protein: CASTPIQGSVYEQYF
CDR3 length: 15
J gene: TRBJ2-7
D gene: .
V gene: TRBV6-1

CDR3 DNA: TGTGCCAGCAGCTTAAATCTGTTTTTCAATGAGCAGTTCTTC
CDR3 protein: CASSLNLFFNEQFF
CDR3 length: 14
J gene: TRBJ2-1
D gene: .
V gene: TRBV7-3

CDR3 DNA: TGCGCCAGCAGTGAAAGGACTAGCGGGTATGGCAATGAGCAGTTCTTC
CDR3 protein: CASSERTSGYGNEQFF
CDR3 length: 16
J gene: TRBJ2-1
D gene: TRBD2
V gene: TRBV10-1

CDR3 DNA: TGTGCCAGCAGCCAAAGCCGGGAGTCCTATGGCTACACCTTC
CDR3 protein: CASSQSRESYGYTF
CDR3 length: 14
J gene: TRBJ1-2
D gene: .
V gene: TRBV7-9

CDR3 DNA: TGTGCCACTCAAGCGGGAGGAATCTACGAGCAGTACTTC
CDR3 protein: CATQAGGIYEQYF
CDR3 length: 13
J gene: TRBJ2-7
D gene: TRBD2
V gene: TRBV19

CDR3 DNA: TGTGCCAGCAGCTTAAGCGATCTCAACCCCGGGGAGCTGTTTTTT
CDR3 protein: CASSLSDLNPGELFF
CDR3 length: 15
J gene: TRBJ2-2
D gene: .
V gene: TRBV7-8

CDR3 DNA: TGTGCCAGCGTAAAGGACAGCTCTGGAAACACCATATATTTT
CDR3 protein: CASVKDSSGNTIYF
CDR3 length: 14
J gene: TRBJ1-3
D gene: .
V gene: TRBV6-5

CDR3 DNA: TGTGCCAGCAGTTCCCGGGACAGGGGAACCTACGAGCAGTACTTC
CDR3 protein: CASSSRDRGTYEQYF
CDR3 length: 15
J gene: TRBJ2-7
D gene: TRBD1
V gene: TRBV6-5

CDR3 DNA: TGTGCCAGCAGCTTAGCCGGAGGGACTGGAAATGAGCAGTTCTTC
CDR3 protein: CASSLAGGTGNEQFF
CDR3 length: 15
J gene: TRBJ2-1
D gene: .
V gene: TRBV7-2

CDR3 DNA: TGTGCCAGTTCTTACAGGAACTCCGCGGAAGCTTTCTTT
CDR3 protein: CASSYRNSAEAFF
CDR3 length: 13
J gene: TRBJ1-1
D gene: .
V gene: TRBV19

CDR3 DNA: TGTGCCAGCAGTCCATTCGGACAGGATGGCTACACCTTC
CDR3 protein: CASSPFGQDGYTF
CDR3 length: 13
J gene: TRBJ1-2
D gene: TRBD1
V gene: TRBV6-5

CDR3 DNA: TGCGCCAGCAGCCAAGACACCTGGAAGGGGGAGCTGTTTTTT
CDR3 protein: CASSQDTWKGELFF
CDR3 length: 14
J gene: TRBJ2-2
D gene: .
V gene: TRBV5-1

CDR3 DNA: TGTGCCAGCAGCGCAACAGGACAGGGGGCAGCTGAGACCCAGTACTTC
CDR3 protein: CASSATGQGAAETQYF
CDR3 length: 16
J gene: TRBJ2-5
D gene: TRBD1
V gene: TRBV9

CDR3 DNA: TGTGCCAGCGGAGGAGGAAGTGAAAAACTGTTTTTT
CDR3 protein: CASGGGSEKLFF
CDR3 length: 12
J gene: TRBJ1-4
D gene: .
V gene: TRBV18

CDR3 DNA: TGTGCCAGCAGCTTAGAGGGACTGGGTGCGGGCGCACGGCTGTTTTTT
CDR3 protein: CASSLEGLGAGARLFF
CDR3 length: 16
J gene: TRBJ1-4
D gene: .
V gene: TRBV7-8

CDR3 DNA: TGCAGTGCTAGCCCGAGAACCGAGCAGTACTTC
CDR3 protein: CSASPRTEQYF
CDR3 length: 11
J gene: TRBJ2-7
D gene: .
V gene: TRBV20-1

CDR3 DNA: TGTGCCAGCAGCCCGAGTCAAGGGGGACAAGGTATCTACACCTTC
CDR3 protein: CASSPSQGGQGIYTF
CDR3 length: 15
J gene: TRBJ1-2
D gene: .
V gene: TRBV7-2

CDR3 DNA: TGTGCCAGCAGCTCTTTCCAGGGAACCGATGGCTACACCTTC
CDR3 protein: CASSSFQGTDGYTF
CDR3 length: 14
J gene: TRBJ1-2
D gene: .
V gene: TRBV11-2

CDR3 DNA: TGTGCCAGCAGTTTGGGGGGGACAGGGCTTAACTATGGCTACACCTTC
CDR3 protein: CASSLGGTGLNYGYTF
CDR3 length: 16
J gene: TRBJ1-2
D gene: TRBD1
V gene: TRBV28

CDR3 DNA: TGTGCCAGCAGCCGATCCGAGTATGGAGTAAATCAGCCCCAGCATTTT
CDR3 protein: CASSRSEYGVNQPQHF
CDR3 length: 16
J gene: TRBJ1-5
D gene: .
V gene: TRBV4-2

CDR3 DNA: TGTGCCAGCAGTTCAGCTGGAAACACCATATATTTT
CDR3 protein: CASSSAGNTIYF
CDR3 length: 12
J gene: TRBJ1-3
D gene: .
V gene: TRBV6-5

CDR3 DNA: TGCAGCGTTGAAACCGGGAGGGGTGGCGAGCAGTACTTC
CDR3 protein: CSVETGRGGEQYF
CDR3 length: 13
J gene: TRBJ2-7
D gene: TRBD2
V gene: TRBV29-1

CDR3 DNA: TGTGCCATCAGTGTGGAACTAGCGGGAATGAATGAGCAGTTCTTC
CDR3 protein: CAISVELAGMNEQFF
CDR3 length: 15
J gene: TRBJ2-1
D gene: TRBD2
V gene: TRBV10-3

CDR3 DNA: TGTGCCAGTAGTACCCCGGGACAGGGTCTTCAACAGCATCAGCCCCAGCATTTT
CDR3 protein: CASSTPGQGLQQHQPQHF
CDR3 length: 18
J gene: TRBJ1-5
D gene: TRBD1
V gene: TRBV19

CDR3 DNA: TGTGCCAGCAGACCCGGGACAGGGGGTCGGGCCTACACCTTC
CDR3 protein: CASRPGTGGRAYTF
CDR3 length: 14
J gene: TRBJ1-2
D gene: TRBD1
V gene: TRBV28

CDR3 DNA: TGCGCCAGCAGCGCCGGACAGGGGGCGTCGACGGCTTTCTTT
CDR3 protein: CASSAGQGASTAFF
CDR3 length: 14
J gene: TRBJ1-1
D gene: TRBD1
V gene: TRBV5-1

CDR3 DNA: TGTGCCAGCAGTTATAGGACAGATAGCAATCAGCCCCAGCATTTT
CDR3 protein: CASSYRTDSNQPQHF
CDR3 length: 15
J gene: TRBJ1-5
D gene: .
V gene: TRBV6-5

CDR3 DNA: TGTGCCAGCAGCTTATTTGGGACAAACGGGGCAGATACGCAGTATTTT
CDR3 protein: CASSLFGTNGADTQYF
CDR3 length: 16
J gene: TRBJ2-3
D gene: .
V gene: TRBV7-8

CDR3 DNA: TGCGCCAGCAGCCGGGGACAGGGGGCCTACGAGCAGTACTTC
CDR3 protein: CASSRGQGAYEQYF
CDR3 length: 14
J gene: TRBJ2-7
D gene: TRBD1
V gene: TRBV5-1

CDR3 DNA: TGTGCCTGGAGTGTATATCGGGGGGGCGTAGACGACTTC
CDR3 protein: CAWSVYRGGVDDF
CDR3 length: 13
J gene: TRBJ1-2
D gene: .
V gene: TRBV30

CDR3 DNA: TGTGCCAGCGGCAACAGGGTTACCTACGAGCAGTACTTC
CDR3 protein: CASGNRVTYEQYF
CDR3 length: 13
J gene: TRBJ2-7
D gene: .
V gene: TRBV5-6

CDR3 DNA: TGTGCCAGTAGTATTGAGGACAGCTACGAGCAGTACTTC
CDR3 protein: CASSIEDSYEQYF
CDR3 length: 13
J gene: TRBJ2-7
D gene: .
V gene: TRBV19

CDR3 DNA: TGCGCCAGCAGCCAAGATGGAAGGACAGGGGGGGAGACCCAGTACTTC
CDR3 protein: CASSQDGRTGGETQYF
CDR3 length: 16
J gene: TRBJ2-5
D gene: TRBD1
V gene: TRBV4-1

CDR3 DNA: TGTGCCAGCAGTGACACGACAGGGAAAGGGCTGGGGGGTGGCAATCAGCCCCAGCATTTT
CDR3 protein: CASSDTTGKGLGGGNQPQHF
CDR3 length: 20
J gene: TRBJ1-5
D gene: TRBD1
V gene: TRBV2

CDR3 DNA: TGTGCCACCAGCAGAGATTCGGGCGGGAACAATGAGCAGTTCTTC
CDR3 protein: CATSRDSGGNNEQFF
CDR3 length: 15
J gene: TRBJ2-1
D gene: .
V gene: TRBV15

CDR3 DNA: TGTGCCAGCAGCTTGAGAGCGAACACTGAAGCTTTCTTT
CDR3 protein: CASSLRANTEAFF
CDR3 length: 13
J gene: TRBJ1-1
D gene: .
V gene: TRBV11-2

CDR3 DNA: TGTGCCAGCAGCCCCCTTAGCACAGATACGCAGTATTTT
CDR3 protein: CASSPLSTDTQYF
CDR3 length: 13
J gene: TRBJ2-3
D gene: .
V gene: TRBV7-9

CDR3 DNA: TGTGCCAGCAGCGGCCGGGACTACCAAGAGACCCAGTACTTC
CDR3 protein: CASSGRDYQETQYF
CDR3 length: 14
J gene: TRBJ2-5
D gene: .
V gene: TRBV7-6